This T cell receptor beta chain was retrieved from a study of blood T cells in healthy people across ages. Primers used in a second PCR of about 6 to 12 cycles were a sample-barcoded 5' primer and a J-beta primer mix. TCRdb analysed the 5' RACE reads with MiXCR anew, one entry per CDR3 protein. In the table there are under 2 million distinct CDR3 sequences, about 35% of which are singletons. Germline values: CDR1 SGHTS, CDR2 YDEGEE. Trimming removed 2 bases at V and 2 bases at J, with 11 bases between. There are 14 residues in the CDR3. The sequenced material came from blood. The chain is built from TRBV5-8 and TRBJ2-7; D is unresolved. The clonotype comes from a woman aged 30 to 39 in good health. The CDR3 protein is CASSFFRSTYEQYF. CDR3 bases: TGTGCCAGCAGCTTTTTTCGGTCAACCTACGAGCAGTACTTC.